The present T cell receptor (beta chain) was sequenced within a study of OX40 agonist ivuxolimab in advanced cancers. As for the study in general: As their treatment, patients were administered ivuxolimab, an agonistic anti-OX40 (CD134) antibody. Study-level points and caveats: Normalized expansion of T-cell clones was also low for some nonresponders. Partial responders treated at 0.1-3.0 mg/kg exhibited clonal expansion among the lowest measured. CD4+ and CD8+ T cells in blood underwent clonal expansion by week 6 at 0.1 to 3.0 mg/kg.

The table came from immunoSEQ multiplex PCR; TCRdb's copy has only in-frame clones and leaves some out. The sample contains about 52,000 clones, 88% of which appear only once. This CDR3 is 17 amino acids long. CDR1 and CDR2 (germline): ENHRY, SYGVKD. V lost 7 bases to trimming and J lost 3 bases; unmatched junction nucleotides: 17. As to this clone: No antigen is known for it.

This specimen was CD4+ or CD8+ T cells sorted from blood, taken in a trial of the OX40 agonist ivuxolimab. The chain combines TRBV10-3 with TRBJ1-2, with 7 bases identical to TRBD1. The TCR was taken from an adult with an advanced solid tumor such as melanoma, head and neck, liver or kidney cancer. The CDR3 sequence: CAITSRVEGRGHYGYTF. In DNA form, the CDR3 reads TGTGCCATCACCTCCCGGGTGGAAGGGAGGGGGCACTATGGCTACACCTTC.